This T cell receptor (beta chain) was sequenced for a study of blood T cell repertoires in COVID-19. On the study more broadly: The United States, Italy and Spain provided the acute and convalescent COVID-19 samples.

Study processing details: Amplifying reference gene primers gave estimates of nucleated cell counts. Clones were sequenced by immunoSEQ multiplex PCR, and TCRdb holds only the in-frame ones, with some missing. The DNA gave D and trimming, while V, J and clone size come from that table. The repertoire holds more than 60,000 clones, with around nine tenths as singletons. The CDR3 is made up of 13 amino acids. CDR1 and CDR2 from the germline V gene are SGHNT and YYREEE (reference sequence). Between the trimmed V and J ends, which lost 0 bases and 2 bases, there was a span of 5 bases. V and J are TRBV5-4 and TRBJ1-2, with D possibly matching TRBD1 (5 bases). This clonotype was obtained from a woman in her fifties or sixties with active or convalescent COVID-19. Sequences were obtained from peripheral blood. In DNA, the CDR3 is TGTGCCAGCAGCTTGGCAGGGAACTATGGCTACACCTTC. It specifies CASSLAGNYGYTF.